This T cell receptor beta chain is drawn from a study of T cells in Graves' hyperthyroidism and ophthalmopathy. Researchers amplified the TCR beta CDR3 regions from RNA transcripts. First-round RT-PCR of the TCR CDR3 relied on the HTBI primer set. A single record per CDR3 protein comes from TCRdb applying MiXCR to the multiplex PCR reads. The top ten clones hold over 25% of a sample with about 500,000 distinct CDR3 sequences, about 16% of them seen once. The germline CDR1 and CDR2 sequences are GTSNPN and SVGIG (reference sequence). The CDR3 spans 16 residues. V gave up 1 base and J gave up 5 bases, with 18 bases separating them. Clinical symptoms, serum thyroxine and TRAb, thyroid ultrasound and orbital computed tomography together formed the diagnostic basis.

Sequencing used blood. This sequence joins TRBV30 and TRBJ2-1, with a tentative D call TRBD2 (6 bases). The TCR comes from a woman in her 30s with Graves' ophthalmopathy. CDR3 nucleotide sequence: TGTGCCTGGAGTGAGGCGGGCGGGACCATCAACAATGAGCAGTTCTTC. Translating gives CAWSEAGGTINNEQFF.